This section outlines one T cell receptor (beta chain) sequence together with its context. The assay was immunoSEQ multiplex PCR, and TCRdb's table has in-frame clones only and misses some. The sample shows 60,000 to 90,000 clones, about 81% of them seen only once. This sample is part of a study of OX40 agonist ivuxolimab in advanced cancers. Looked up from germline, CDR1 is SGHAT and CDR2 is FQNNGV. This CDR3 is 15 amino acids long. Trimming removed 0 bases from V and 2 bases from J; junction bases left unmatched: 4. The sample consisted of CD4+ or CD8+ T cells sorted from blood, taken in a trial of the OX40 agonist ivuxolimab. V is TRBV11-2 and J is TRBJ2-7; TRBD1 matches 7 bases. The receptor was derived from an adult with an advanced solid tumor such as melanoma, head and neck, liver or kidney cancer. The CDR3 nucleotides are TGTGCCAGCAGCTTAGATTACAGGGGCCCCTACGAGCAGTACTTC. It specifies CASSLDYRGPYEQYF.